This T cell receptor beta chain comes out of a study of blood T cell repertoires in COVID-19. Looking at the study overall: Acute and convalescent COVID-19 samples came from the United States, Italy and Spain. PBMCs, B-cell-depleted T cells, or T cells provided the cDNA or gDNA that made up the material.

Generated by immunoSEQ multiplex PCR, the TCRdb table keeps only in-frame clones and is missing some. The table shows some 160,000 clones, with 75% to 85% occurring only once. By sample fraction, this clone is medium-sized. This TCR derives from a woman aged 50 to 60 with acute or convalescent COVID-19. Material for sequencing was peripheral blood.

In DNA form, the CDR3 reads TGTGCCAGCAGTTCCGGAGGGACAGGGTTGGAAAAACTGTTTTTT. It encodes CASSSGGTGLEKLFF. This chain connects TRBV28 to TRBJ1-4; 9 bases line up with TRBD1. The CDR3 has 15 amino acids. The germline V gene has CDR1 MDHEN and CDR2 SYDVKM. J gave up 8 bases and V 4 bases, and 8 bases lay outside the gene matches.